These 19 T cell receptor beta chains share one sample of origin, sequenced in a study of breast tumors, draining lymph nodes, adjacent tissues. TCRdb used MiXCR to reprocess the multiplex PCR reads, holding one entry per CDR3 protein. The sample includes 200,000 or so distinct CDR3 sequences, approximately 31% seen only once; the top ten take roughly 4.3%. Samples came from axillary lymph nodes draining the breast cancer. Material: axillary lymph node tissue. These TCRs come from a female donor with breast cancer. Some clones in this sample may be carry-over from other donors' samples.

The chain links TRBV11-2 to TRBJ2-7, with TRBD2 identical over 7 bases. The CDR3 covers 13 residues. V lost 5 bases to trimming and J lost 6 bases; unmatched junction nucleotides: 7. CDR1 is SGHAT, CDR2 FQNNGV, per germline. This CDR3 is CASSPRSGTEQYF. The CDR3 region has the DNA TGTGCCAGCAGCCCCAGGAGCGGGACCGAGCAGTACTTC. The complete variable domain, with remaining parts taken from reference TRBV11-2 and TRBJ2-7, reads EAGVAQSPRYKIIEKRQSVAFWCNPISGHATLYWYQQILGQGPKLLIQFQNNGVVDDSQLPKDRFSAERLKGVDSTLKIQPAKLEDSAVYLCASSPRSGTEQYFGPGTRLTVT.

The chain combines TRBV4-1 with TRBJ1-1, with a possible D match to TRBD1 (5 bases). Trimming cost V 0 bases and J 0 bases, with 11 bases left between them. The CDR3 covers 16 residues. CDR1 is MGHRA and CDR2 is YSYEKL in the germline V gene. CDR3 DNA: TGCGCCAGCAGCCAAGATAGGGACCCCATGAACACTGAAGCTTTCTTT. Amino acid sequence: CASSQDRDPMNTEAFF.

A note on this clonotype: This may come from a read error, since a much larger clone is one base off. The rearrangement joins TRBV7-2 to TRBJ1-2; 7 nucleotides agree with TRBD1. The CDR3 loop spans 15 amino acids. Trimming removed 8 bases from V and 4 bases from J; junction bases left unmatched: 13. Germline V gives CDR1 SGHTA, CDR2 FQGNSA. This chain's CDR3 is CASSPTTGSGYGYTF. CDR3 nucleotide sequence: TGTGCCAGCTCACCCACGACAGGGAGCGGCTATGGCTACACCTTC.

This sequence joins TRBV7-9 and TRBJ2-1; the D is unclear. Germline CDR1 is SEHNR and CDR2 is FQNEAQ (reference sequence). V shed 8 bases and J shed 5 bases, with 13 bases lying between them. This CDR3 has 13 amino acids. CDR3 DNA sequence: TGTGCCAGCTACGGAAGCCGGAACAATGAGCAGTTCTTC. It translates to CASYGSRNNEQFF.

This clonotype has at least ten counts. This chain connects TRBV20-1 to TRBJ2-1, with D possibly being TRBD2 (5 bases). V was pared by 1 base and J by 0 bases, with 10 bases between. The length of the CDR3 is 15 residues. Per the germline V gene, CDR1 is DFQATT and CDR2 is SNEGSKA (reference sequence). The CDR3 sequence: CSARGAVFSYNEQFF. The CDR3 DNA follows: TGCAGTGCTAGAGGAGCGGTCTTCTCCTACAATGAGCAGTTCTTC.

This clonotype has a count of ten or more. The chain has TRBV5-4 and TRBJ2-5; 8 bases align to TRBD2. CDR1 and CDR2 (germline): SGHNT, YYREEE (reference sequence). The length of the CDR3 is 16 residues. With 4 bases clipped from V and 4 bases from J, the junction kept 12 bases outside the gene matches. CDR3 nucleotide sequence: TGTGCCAGCAGCCGGGGGGGGACTACCTTGAGAGAGACCCAGTACTTC. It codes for CASSRGGTTLRETQYF.

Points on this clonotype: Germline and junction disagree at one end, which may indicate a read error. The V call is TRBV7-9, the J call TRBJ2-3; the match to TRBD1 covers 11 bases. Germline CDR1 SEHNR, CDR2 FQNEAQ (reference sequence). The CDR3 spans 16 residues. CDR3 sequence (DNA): TGTGCCAGCAGCTGGGGACAGGGGGATAGCACGGATACGCAGTATTTC. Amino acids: CASSWGQGDSTDTQYF. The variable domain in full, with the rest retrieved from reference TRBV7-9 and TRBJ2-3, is DTGVSQNPRHKITKRGQNVTFRCDPISEHNRLYWYRQTLGQGPEFLTYFQNEAQLEKSRLLSDRFSAERPKGSFSTLEIQRTEQGDSAMYLCASSWGQGDSTDTQYFGPGTRLTVL.

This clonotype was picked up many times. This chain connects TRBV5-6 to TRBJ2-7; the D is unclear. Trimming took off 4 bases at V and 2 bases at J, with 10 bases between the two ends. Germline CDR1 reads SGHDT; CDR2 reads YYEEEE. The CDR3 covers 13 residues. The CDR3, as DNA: TGTGCCAGCAGCCTCAAAGCCGCCTACGAGCAGTACTTC. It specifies CASSLKAAYEQYF.

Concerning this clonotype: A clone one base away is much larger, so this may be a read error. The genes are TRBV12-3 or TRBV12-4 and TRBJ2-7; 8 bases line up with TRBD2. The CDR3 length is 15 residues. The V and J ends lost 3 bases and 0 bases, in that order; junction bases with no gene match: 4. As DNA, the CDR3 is TGTGCCAGCAGTTTCGGACGGGGGGGCTCCTACGAGCAGTACTTC. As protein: CASSFGRGGSYEQYF.

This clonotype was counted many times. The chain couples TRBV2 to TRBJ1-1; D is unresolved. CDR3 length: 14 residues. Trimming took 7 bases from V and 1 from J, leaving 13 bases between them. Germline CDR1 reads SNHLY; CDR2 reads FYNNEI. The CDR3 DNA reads TGTGCCAGCAATTGGCGGGAGGGGAACACTGAAGCTTTCTTT. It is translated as CASNWREGNTEAFF.

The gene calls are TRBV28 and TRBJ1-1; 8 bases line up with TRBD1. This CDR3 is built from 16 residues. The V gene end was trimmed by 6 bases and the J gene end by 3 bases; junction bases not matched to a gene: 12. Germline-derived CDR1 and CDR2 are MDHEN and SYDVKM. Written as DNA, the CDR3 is TGTGCCAGCAGCTACCCCCCAAGACAGGGGCACACTGAAGCTTTCTTT. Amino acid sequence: CASSYPPRQGHTEAFF.

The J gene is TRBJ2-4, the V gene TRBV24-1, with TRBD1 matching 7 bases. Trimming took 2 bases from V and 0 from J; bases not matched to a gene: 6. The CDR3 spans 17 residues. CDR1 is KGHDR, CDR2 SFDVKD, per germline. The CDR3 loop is CATSDSRGSRAKNIQYF. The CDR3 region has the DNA TGTGCCACCAGTGATTCCAGGGGGTCTAGAGCCAAAAACATTCAGTACTTC.

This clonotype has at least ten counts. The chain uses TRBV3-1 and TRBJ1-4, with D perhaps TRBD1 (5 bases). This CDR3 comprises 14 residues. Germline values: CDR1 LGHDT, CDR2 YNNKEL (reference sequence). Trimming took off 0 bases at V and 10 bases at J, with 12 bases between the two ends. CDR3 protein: CASSQDLDGTKLFF. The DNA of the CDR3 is TGTGCCAGCAGCCAAGACCTCGACGGGACAAAACTGTTTTTT.

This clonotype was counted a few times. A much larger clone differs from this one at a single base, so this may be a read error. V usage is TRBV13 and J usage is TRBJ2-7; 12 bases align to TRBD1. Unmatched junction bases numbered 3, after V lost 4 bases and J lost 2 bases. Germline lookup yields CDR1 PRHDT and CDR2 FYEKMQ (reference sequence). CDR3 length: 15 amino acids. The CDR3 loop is CASSSGTGGPYEQYF. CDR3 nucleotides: TGTGCCAGCAGCTCCGGGACAGGGGGCCCCTACGAGCAGTACTTC.

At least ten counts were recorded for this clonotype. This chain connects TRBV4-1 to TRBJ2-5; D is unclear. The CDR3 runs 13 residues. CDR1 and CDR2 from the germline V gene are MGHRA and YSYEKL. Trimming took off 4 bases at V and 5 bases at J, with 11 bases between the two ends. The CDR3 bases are TGCGCCAGCAGCCTCACAGCTGCGGAGACCCAGTACTTC. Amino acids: CASSLTAAETQYF.

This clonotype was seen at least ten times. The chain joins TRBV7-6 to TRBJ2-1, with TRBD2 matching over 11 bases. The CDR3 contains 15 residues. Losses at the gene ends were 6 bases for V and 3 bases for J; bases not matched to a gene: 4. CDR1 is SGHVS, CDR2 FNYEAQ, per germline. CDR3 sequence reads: CASSSGTSGYNEQFF. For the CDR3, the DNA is TGTGCCAGCAGTTCCGGGACTAGCGGCTACAATGAGCAGTTCTTC.

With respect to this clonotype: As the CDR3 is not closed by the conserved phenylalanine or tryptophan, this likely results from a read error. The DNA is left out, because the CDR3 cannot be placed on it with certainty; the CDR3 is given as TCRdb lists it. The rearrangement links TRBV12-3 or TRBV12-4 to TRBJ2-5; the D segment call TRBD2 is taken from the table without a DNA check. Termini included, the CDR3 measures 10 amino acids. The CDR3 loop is CASSLEVGGG.

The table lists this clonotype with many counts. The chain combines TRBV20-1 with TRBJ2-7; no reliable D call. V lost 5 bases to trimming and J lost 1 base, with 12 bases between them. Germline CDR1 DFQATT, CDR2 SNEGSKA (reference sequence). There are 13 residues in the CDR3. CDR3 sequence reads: CSARSTGSYEQYF. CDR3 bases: TGCAGTGCTCGATCGACGGGTTCCTACGAGCAGTACTTC.

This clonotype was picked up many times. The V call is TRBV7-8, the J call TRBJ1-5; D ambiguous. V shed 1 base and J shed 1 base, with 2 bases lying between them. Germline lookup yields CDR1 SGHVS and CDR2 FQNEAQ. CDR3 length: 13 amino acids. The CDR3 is CASSLVSNQPQHF. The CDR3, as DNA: TGTGCCAGCAGCTTAGTCAGCAATCAGCCCCAGCATTTT. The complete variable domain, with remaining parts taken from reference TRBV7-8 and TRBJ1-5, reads GAGVSQSPRYKVAKRGQDVALRCDPISGHVSLFWYQQALGQGPEFLTYFQNEAQLDKSGLPSDRFFAERPEGSVSTLKIQRTQQEDSAVYLCASSLVSNQPQHFGDGTRLSIL.